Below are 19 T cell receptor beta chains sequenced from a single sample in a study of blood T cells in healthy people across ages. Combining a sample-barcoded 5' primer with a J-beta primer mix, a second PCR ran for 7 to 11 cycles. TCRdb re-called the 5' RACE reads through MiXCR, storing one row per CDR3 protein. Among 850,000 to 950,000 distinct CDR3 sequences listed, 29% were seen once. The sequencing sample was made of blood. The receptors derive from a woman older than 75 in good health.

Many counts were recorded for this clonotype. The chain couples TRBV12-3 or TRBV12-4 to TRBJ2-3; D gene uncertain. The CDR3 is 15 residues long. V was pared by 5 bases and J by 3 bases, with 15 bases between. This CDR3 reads CASSLSVLPTDTQYF. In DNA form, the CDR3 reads TGTGCCAGCAGTCTATCGGTACTACCAACAGATACGCAGTATTTT.

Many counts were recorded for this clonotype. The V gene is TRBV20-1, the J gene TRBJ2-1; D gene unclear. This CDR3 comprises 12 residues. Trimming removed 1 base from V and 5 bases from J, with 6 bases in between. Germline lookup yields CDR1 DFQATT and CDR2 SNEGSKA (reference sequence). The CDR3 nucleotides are TGCAGTGCTAGAGCGATAGACAATGAGCAGTTCTTC. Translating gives CSARAIDNEQFF.

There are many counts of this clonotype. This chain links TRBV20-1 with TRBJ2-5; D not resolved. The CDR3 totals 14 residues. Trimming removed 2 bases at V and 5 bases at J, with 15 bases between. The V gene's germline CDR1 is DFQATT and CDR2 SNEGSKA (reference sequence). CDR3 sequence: CSARKPASGETQYF. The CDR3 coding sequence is TGCAGTGCTAGAAAGCCTGCGTCGGGTGAGACCCAGTACTTC.

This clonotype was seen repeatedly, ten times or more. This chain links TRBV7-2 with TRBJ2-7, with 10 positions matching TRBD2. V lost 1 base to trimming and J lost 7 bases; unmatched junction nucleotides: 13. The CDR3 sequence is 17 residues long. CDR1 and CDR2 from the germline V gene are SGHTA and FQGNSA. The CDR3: CASSLGSGGAISREQYF. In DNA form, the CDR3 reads TGTGCCAGCAGCTTAGGGAGCGGGGGGGCCATCTCGAGGGAGCAGTACTTC.

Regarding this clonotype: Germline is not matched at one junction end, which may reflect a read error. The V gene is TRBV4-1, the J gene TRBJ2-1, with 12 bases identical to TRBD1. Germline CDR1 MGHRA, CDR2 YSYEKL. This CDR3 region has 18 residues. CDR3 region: CASSLSGTGGQSYDEQFF. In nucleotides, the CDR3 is TGCGCCAGCAGCCTCTCCGGGACAGGGGGCCAATCCTACGATGAGCAGTTCTTC.

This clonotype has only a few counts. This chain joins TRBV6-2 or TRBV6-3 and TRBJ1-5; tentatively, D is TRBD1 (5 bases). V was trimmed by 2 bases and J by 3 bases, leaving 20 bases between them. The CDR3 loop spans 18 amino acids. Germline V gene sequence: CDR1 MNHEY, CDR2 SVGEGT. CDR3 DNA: TGTGCCAGCAGTTACACAAACCTCCAGGGTCCCTCCAATCAGCCCCAGCATTTT. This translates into CASSYTNLQGPSNQPQHF.

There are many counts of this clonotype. The CDR3 loop is CSASQGTSGNTIYF. CDR3 DNA: TGCAGTGCGTCACAGGGCACCTCTGGAAACACCATATATTTT. The J gene is TRBJ1-3, the V gene TRBV20-1; possibly TRBD1 for D (6 bases). The CDR3 runs to 14 residues. The V gene lost 6 bases and the J gene lost 0 bases, with 12 bases spanning the gap. From germline, CDR1 is DFQATT and CDR2 SNEGSKA (reference sequence).

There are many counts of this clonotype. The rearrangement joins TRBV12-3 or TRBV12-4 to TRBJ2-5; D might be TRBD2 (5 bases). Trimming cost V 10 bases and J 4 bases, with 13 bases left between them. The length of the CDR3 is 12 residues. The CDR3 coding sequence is TGTGCCACCGGGTCGGCGGGAGAGACCCAGTACTTC. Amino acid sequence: CATGSAGETQYF.

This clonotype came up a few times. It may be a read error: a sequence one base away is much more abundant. The CDR3, as DNA: TGTGCCAGCAGCGTAGACGGGGGCTCCTACAATGAGCAGTTCTTC. It is translated as CASSVDGGSYNEQFF. The V and J genes are TRBV9 and TRBJ2-1; D perhaps matches TRBD2 (6 bases). The CDR3 runs to 15 residues. In germline, CDR1 is SGDLS, CDR2 YYNGEE. Between the trimmed V and J ends, which lost 0 bases and 0 bases, there was a span of 7 bases.

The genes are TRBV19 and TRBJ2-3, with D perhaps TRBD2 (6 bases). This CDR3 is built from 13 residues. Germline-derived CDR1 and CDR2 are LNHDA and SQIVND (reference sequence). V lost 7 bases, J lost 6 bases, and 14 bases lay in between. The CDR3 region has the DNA TGTGCCAGTATCCCTCCGGGGGTTGATACGCAGTATTTT. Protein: CASIPPGVDTQYF. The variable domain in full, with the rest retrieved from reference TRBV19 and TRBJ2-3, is DGGITQSPKYLFRKEGQNVTLSCEQNLNHDAMYWYRQDPGQGLRLIYYSQIVNDFQKGDIAEGYSVSREKKESFPLTVTSAQKNPTAFYLCASIPPGVDTQYFGPGTRLTVL.

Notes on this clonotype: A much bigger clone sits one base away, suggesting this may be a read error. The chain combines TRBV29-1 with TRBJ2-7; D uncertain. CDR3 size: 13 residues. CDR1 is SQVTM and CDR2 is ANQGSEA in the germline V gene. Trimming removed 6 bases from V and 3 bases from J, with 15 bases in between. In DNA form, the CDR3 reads TGCAGCGTCTCGGGCAGAGGAGTCTACGAGCAGTACTTC. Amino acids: CSVSGRGVYEQYF.

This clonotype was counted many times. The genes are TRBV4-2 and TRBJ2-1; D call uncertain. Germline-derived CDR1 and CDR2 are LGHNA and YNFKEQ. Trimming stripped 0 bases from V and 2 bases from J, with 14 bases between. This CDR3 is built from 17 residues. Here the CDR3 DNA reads TGTGCCAGCAGCCAAGATTACACCGGTTATACCTACAATGAGCAGTTCTTC. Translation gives CASSQDYTGYTYNEQFF.

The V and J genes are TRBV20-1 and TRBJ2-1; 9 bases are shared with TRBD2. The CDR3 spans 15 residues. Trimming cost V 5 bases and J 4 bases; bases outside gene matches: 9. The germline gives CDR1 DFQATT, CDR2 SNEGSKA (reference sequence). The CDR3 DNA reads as TGCAGTGCTCGGCGGGCGGGAGGGAGGTACAATGAGCAGTTCTTC. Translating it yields CSARRAGGRYNEQFF.

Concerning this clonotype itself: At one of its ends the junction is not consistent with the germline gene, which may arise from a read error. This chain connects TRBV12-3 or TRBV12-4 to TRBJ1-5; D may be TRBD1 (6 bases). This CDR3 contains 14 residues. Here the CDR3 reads CTSSRTDNNQPQHF. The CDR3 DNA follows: TGTACCAGCAGTCGGACAGATAACAATCAGCCCCAGCATTTT.

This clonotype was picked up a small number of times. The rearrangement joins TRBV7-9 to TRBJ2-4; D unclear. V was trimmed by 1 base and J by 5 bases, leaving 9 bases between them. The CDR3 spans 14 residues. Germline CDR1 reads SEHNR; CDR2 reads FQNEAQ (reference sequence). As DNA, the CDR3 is TGTGCCAGCAGCTTAGAAATTCGTGAAAACATTCAGTACTTC. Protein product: CASSLEIRENIQYF. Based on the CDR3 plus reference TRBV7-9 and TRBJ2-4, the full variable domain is DTGVSQNPRHKITKRGQNVTFRCDPISEHNRLYWYRQTLGQGPEFLTYFQNEAQLEKSRLLSDRFSAERPKGSFSTLEIQRTEQGDSAMYLCASSLEIRENIQYFGAGTRLSVL.

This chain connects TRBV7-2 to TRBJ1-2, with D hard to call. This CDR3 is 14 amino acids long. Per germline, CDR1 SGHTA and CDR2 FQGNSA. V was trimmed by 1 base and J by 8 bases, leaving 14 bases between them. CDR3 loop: CASSLGAGEVGYTF. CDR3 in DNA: TGTGCCAGCAGCTTAGGGGCGGGTGAGGTGGGCTACACCTTC.

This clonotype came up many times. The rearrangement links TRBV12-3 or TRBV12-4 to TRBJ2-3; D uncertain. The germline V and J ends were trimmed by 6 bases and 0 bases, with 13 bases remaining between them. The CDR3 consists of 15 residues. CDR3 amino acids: CASRPELGSTDTQYF. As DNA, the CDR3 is TGTGCCAGCAGACCGGAGCTGGGAAGCACAGATACGCAGTATTTT.

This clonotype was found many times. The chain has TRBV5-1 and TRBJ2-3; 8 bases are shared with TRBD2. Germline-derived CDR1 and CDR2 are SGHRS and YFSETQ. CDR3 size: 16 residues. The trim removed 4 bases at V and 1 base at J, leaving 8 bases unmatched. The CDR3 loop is CASSRSRRGGTDTQYF. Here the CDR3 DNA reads TGCGCCAGCAGCCGCTCGCGGCGGGGGGGCACAGATACGCAGTATTTT.

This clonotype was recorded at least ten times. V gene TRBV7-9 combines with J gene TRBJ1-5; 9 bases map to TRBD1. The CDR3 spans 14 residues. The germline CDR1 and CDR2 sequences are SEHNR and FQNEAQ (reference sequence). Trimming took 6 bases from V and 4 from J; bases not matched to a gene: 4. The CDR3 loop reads CASSTDRGNQPQHF. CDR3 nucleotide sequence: TGTGCCAGCAGTACCGACAGGGGGAATCAGCCCCAGCATTTT.